This is a list of T cell receptor beta chains from one sample in a study of shared clonotypes between healthy human individuals. Here immunoSEQ multiplex PCR was the method, and the copy in TCRdb shows in-frame clones only, minus some. The table lists about 2 million clones, about 94% of them singletons. Sequencing was carried out using naive CD8+ T cells sorted from blood. The receptors derive from a man between 18 and 35 years old in good health. CDR3s include the opening cysteine and the closing phenylalanine or tryptophan. Fields, in order: D gene, J gene, clone size, V gene, CDR3 protein, CDR3 DNA. The D gene is left open where the match is weak. Expanded clones are given a class, and other clones once, few, many or no size at all.

>TRBD2|TRBJ2-7|NA|TRBV13
CASSPGTRGYEQYF
TGTGCCAGCAGCCCCGGGACTAGAGGCTACGAGCAGTACTTC
>TRBD2|TRBJ2-5|NA|TRBV5-1
CASSQAAGALQETQYF
TGCGCCAGCAGTCAGGCAGCGGGAGCCCTCCAAGAGACCCAGTACTTC
>TRBD1|TRBJ2-2|NA|TRBV7-9
CASSAGTGRNTGELFF
TGTGCCAGCAGCGCTGGGACAGGGAGAAACACCGGGGAGCTGTTTTTT
>TRBD1|TRBJ1-5|NA|TRBV6-6
CASRGPGQGLNQPQHF
TGTGCCAGCAGAGGTCCGGGACAGGGGTTAAATCAGCCCCAGCATTTT
>NA|TRBJ2-7|NA|TRBV2
CASSEGRAYEQYF
TGTGCCAGCAGTGAAGGCAGAGCCTACGAGCAGTACTTC
>NA|TRBJ2-1|NA|TRBV27
CASSLTTNNEQFF
TGTGCCAGCAGTTTAACTACAAACAATGAGCAGTTCTTC
>TRBD1|TRBJ2-7|NA|TRBV10-3
CAISDNRGHEQYF
TGTGCCATCAGTGATAACAGGGGGCACGAGCAGTACTTC
>NA|TRBJ2-1|NA|TRBV4-1
CASSQASSRNEQFF
TGCGCCAGCAGCCAGGCTAGCAGTCGGAATGAGCAGTTCTTC
>NA|TRBJ2-7|NA|TRBV15
CATSRDAEGAYEQYF
TGTGCCACCAGCAGAGATGCTGAGGGGGCCTACGAGCAGTACTTC
>NA|TRBJ2-5|once|TRBV28
CASSVRDQETQYF
TGTGCCAGCAGTGTCAGGGACCAAGAGACCCAGTACTTC
>NA|TRBJ2-4|once|TRBV25-1
CASSESQNRLAKNIQYF
TGTGCCAGCAGTGAATCCCAGAACCGCCTAGCCAAAAACATTCAGTACTTC
>NA|TRBJ1-5|NA|TRBV10-1
CASLKTPPGGYSNQPQHF
TGCGCCAGTTTAAAGACACCTCCGGGTGGATATAGCAATCAGCCCCAGCATTTT
>TRBD1|TRBJ1-5|NA|TRBV28
CASSSPSGGRQPQHF
TGTGCCAGCAGTTCCCCATCAGGGGGCAGACAGCCCCAGCATTTT
>NA|TRBJ1-1|NA|TRBV7-9
CASSFGSQLNTEAFF
TGTGCCAGCAGCTTTGGTAGCCAGCTGAACACTGAAGCTTTCTTT
>NA|TRBJ1-1|NA|TRBV27
CASSPTGTRENTEAFF
TGTGCCAGCAGTCCGACAGGTACGAGAGAGAACACTGAAGCTTTCTTT
>TRBD2|TRBJ2-7|NA|TRBV5-1
CASSDPEWTSGDLYEQYF
TGCGCCAGCAGCGATCCGGAATGGACTAGCGGAGACCTCTACGAGCAGTACTTC
>NA|TRBJ2-5|NA|TRBV10-3
CAIKVGVEETQYF
TGTGCCATCAAGGTAGGGGTGGAAGAGACCCAGTACTTC
>NA|TRBJ2-5|NA|TRBV10-3
CAISEGKYQETQYF
TGTGCCATCAGTGAGGGCAAATACCAAGAGACCCAGTACTTC
>NA|TRBJ1-5|NA|TRBV7-8
CASSLVAGGSQPQHF
TGTGCCAGCAGCTTAGTAGCGGGGGGCAGTCAGCCCCAGCATTTT
>NA|TRBJ2-3|once|TRBV5-4
CASSIYEISDTQYF
TGTGCCAGCAGCATTTACGAGATCTCAGATACGCAGTATTTT
>TRBD2|TRBJ2-7|NA|TRBV9
CASSAWDTSGEQYF
TGTGCCAGCAGCGCGTGGGATACTAGCGGCGAGCAGTACTTC
>NA|TRBJ1-5|NA|TRBV27
CASSSTELNQPQHF
TGTGCCAGCAGTTCGACAGAACTCAATCAGCCCCAGCATTTT
>NA|TRBJ2-1|NA|TRBV5-8
CASSFGGRGNEQFF
TGTGCCAGCAGCTTTGGGGGGCGCGGGAATGAGCAGTTCTTC
>NA|TRBJ2-7|NA|TRBV4-1
CASSQDRGQGYEQYF
TGCGCCAGCAGCCAAGATAGAGGGCAGGGCTACGAGCAGTACTTC
>TRBD1|TRBJ2-2|NA|TRBV27
CASSEDRGRENTGELFF
TGTGCCAGCAGTGAGGACAGGGGGCGAGAGAACACCGGGGAGCTGTTTTTT
>TRBD1|TRBJ1-5|NA|TRBV6-4
CANPMGGTDTIDDQPQHF
TGTGCCAACCCCATGGGGGGGACAGATACCATTGATGATCAGCCCCAGCATTTT
>NA|TRBJ2-7|NA|TRBV6-5
CASSFGRVSNEQYF
TGTGCCAGCAGTTTCGGCAGGGTTAGCAACGAGCAGTACTTC
>TRBD2|TRBJ2-1|NA|TRBV9
CASSSQVAGYNEQFF
TGTGCCAGCAGCTCCCAAGTAGCGGGGTACAATGAGCAGTTCTTC
>NA|TRBJ1-5|NA|TRBV21-1
CASSKRPRPNQPQHF
TGTGCCAGCAGCAAAAGGCCCAGACCCAATCAGCCCCAGCATTTT
>NA|TRBJ2-5|once|TRBV30
CAWSPDSASETQYF
TGTGCCTGGAGTCCCGACAGCGCATCGGAGACCCAGTACTTC
>NA|TRBJ1-2|NA|TRBV5-6
CASGGAGTNYGYTF
TGTGCCAGCGGAGGGGCAGGAACTAACTATGGCTACACCTTC
>NA|TRBJ2-7|NA|TRBV29-1
CSVPIGGHSSYEQYF
TGCAGCGTCCCCATTGGGGGCCACAGCTCCTACGAGCAGTACTTC
>NA|TRBJ1-2|NA|TRBV30
CAWTAVGPYGYTF
TGTGCCTGGACCGCCGTGGGCCCCTATGGCTACACCTTC
>TRBD2|TRBJ2-1|NA|TRBV14
CASSLRGLAGSNEQFF
TGTGCCAGCAGCCTAAGGGGTCTAGCGGGGAGCAATGAGCAATTCTTC
>NA|TRBJ2-4|NA|TRBV6-5
CASSYGGFDIQYF
TGTGCCAGCAGTTACGGGGGTTTTGACATTCAGTACTTC
>TRBD1|TRBJ2-7|few|TRBV4-3
CASSPGTGSYEQYF
TGCGCCAGCAGCCCCGGGACAGGGTCCTACGAGCAGTACTTC
>NA|TRBJ2-1|NA|TRBV11-2
CASSWDLEQFF
TGTGCCAGCAGCTGGGACCTAGAGCAGTTCTTC
>NA|TRBJ2-3|NA|TRBV27
CASSLLSTDTQYF
TGTGCCAGCAGTTTACTCTCCACAGATACGCAGTATTTT
>NA|TRBJ2-7|NA|TRBV5-6
CASSFGVSYEQYF
TGTGCCAGCAGCTTCGGCGTCTCCTACGAGCAGTACTTC
>TRBD2|TRBJ2-7|NA|TRBV7-2
CASSPIKRGAGYEQYF
TGTGCCAGCAGCCCGATAAAGCGGGGGGCAGGGTACGAGCAGTACTTC
>NA|TRBJ2-2|NA|TRBV19
CASNVGENTGELFF
TGTGCCAGTAATGTGGGAGAGAACACCGGGGAGCTGTTTTTT
>TRBD2|TRBJ2-7|NA|TRBV4-2
CASSQELAGAYEQYF
TGTGCCAGCAGCCAAGAGCTAGCGGGGGCCTACGAGCAGTACTTC
>TRBD1|TRBJ1-5|NA|TRBV4-1
CASSLLPGGLGNQPQHF
TGCGCCAGCAGCCTCCTACCAGGGGGGTTAGGGAATCAGCCCCAGCATTTT
>TRBD2|TRBJ2-3|NA|TRBV4-3
CASSQDSGLFREAPDTQYF
TGCGCCAGCAGCCAAGATTCGGGATTATTCCGGGAGGCCCCAGATACGCAGTATTTT
>NA|TRBJ2-7|NA|TRBV6-1
CASSELYGTLGEQYF
TGTGCCAGCAGTGAACTTTATGGCACATTGGGCGAGCAGTACTTC
>TRBD2|TRBJ2-1|once|TRBV28
CASSLFLGGNEQFF
TGTGCCAGCAGTTTATTCCTGGGGGGGAATGAGCAGTTCTTC
>NA|TRBJ1-2|NA|TRBV14
CASSLLSSEEGDYGYTF
TGTGCCAGCAGCCTCCTCTCCAGTGAGGAAGGGGACTATGGCTACACCTTC
>NA|TRBJ2-1|once|TRBV30
CAWSPTSTEQFF
TGTGCCTGGAGTCCTACTAGCACTGAGCAGTTCTTC
>NA|TRBJ2-7|NA|TRBV28
CASSFSPQQYF
TGTGCCAGCAGTTTTAGTCCTCAGCAGTACTTC
>TRBD1|TRBJ2-7|NA|TRBV4-1
CASSQEGIGGDEQYF
TGCGCCAGCAGCCAAGAGGGAATAGGGGGCGACGAGCAGTACTTC
>NA|TRBJ1-2|NA|TRBV7-9
CASSLKPEDYGYTF
TGTGCCAGCAGCTTAAAGCCCGAGGACTATGGCTACACCTTC
>TRBD2|TRBJ2-3|NA|TRBV30
CAWSLAGVETDTQYF
TGTGCCTGGAGTTTAGCGGGCGTAGAAACAGATACGCAGTATTTT
>NA|TRBJ2-3|NA|TRBV6-1
CASTVRGQSTDTQYF
TGTGCCAGCACTGTACGGGGCCAGAGCACAGATACGCAGTATTTT
>NA|TRBJ2-1|NA|TRBV27
CASSLRGDEQFF
TGTGCCAGCAGTTTACGAGGTGATGAGCAGTTCTTC
>NA|TRBJ1-5|NA|TRBV19
CASSPTPYSNQPQHF
TGTGCCAGTAGCCCGACACCTTATAGCAATCAGCCCCAGCATTTT